The clone carrying this TCR beta chain appeared many times. Production of TCR cDNA was by 5'RACE template switching, which also added a universal primer site and UMIs. TCRdb redid the calling of the 5' RACE reads with MiXCR, one entry per CDR3 protein. The sample holds around 50,000 distinct CDR3 sequences, just under 6.5% seen once. CDR3 length: 12 residues. V was clipped by 6 bases and J by 3 bases, with 12 bases between them. The V gene's germline CDR1 is SQVTM and CDR2 ANQGSEA. The entry originates in a study of T cells after yellow fever vaccination. Study findings and constraints: Among sorted memory subsets on day 0, almost all vaccine-responding clonotypes fell below detection. Weaker, the secondary response had a peak occurring faster, on day 5 versus 15. Post-booster repertoires again held most primary-vaccination clones (roughly 95% CD4, around 90% CD8).

This TCR derives from a man aged 25 to 40 who received the YFV17D yellow fever vaccine. The chain uses TRBV29-1 and TRBJ2-7, with D perhaps matching TRBD1 or TRBD2 (5 bases each). This specimen was PBMCs, either bulk or a sorted T-cell subset (CD4+, CD8+, memory, or dextramer-sorted; not recorded which), taken 45 days after the yellow fever booster vaccination. CDR3 bases: TGCAGCGTCCGGGACGGAAGCTACGAGCAGTACTTC. Protein product: CSVRDGSYEQYF.